The TCR beta chain described here comes from a study of T cell responses to AZD1222 COVID-19 vaccine. Study-level information: Second-dose recipients at about 4 or about 12 weeks were treated as one pooled group.

The protocol was immunoSEQ multiplex PCR, while the TCRdb copy is restricted to in-frame clones and leaves out a portion. Altogether under 130,000 clones are present, over 75% being singletons, with the ten largest covering roughly 20%. V dropped 5 bases and J dropped 8 bases, with 15 bases sitting between them. Germline V gene data show CDR1 as SEHNR and CDR2 as FQNEAQ (reference sequence). This CDR3 comprises 14 residues. The sample holds one count of this clone. Its antigen is currently unknown. Overall study results and limits: White British people made up most donors, females outnumbered males, and clonal diversity was possibly underestimated. Distributed over spike, vaccine-associated CD4 TCRs predominated at 160-218 and 743-854.

This receptor was taken from an adult in good health. V gene TRBV7-9 combines with J gene TRBJ1-4; D is possibly TRBD1 (5 bases). This material consisted of peripheral blood, taken on day 0 of AZD1222 vaccination. Written as DNA, the CDR3 is TGTGCCAGCAGCCTCCCCGGGGGGAGCGAAAAACTGTTTTTT. It codes for CASSLPGGSEKLFF.